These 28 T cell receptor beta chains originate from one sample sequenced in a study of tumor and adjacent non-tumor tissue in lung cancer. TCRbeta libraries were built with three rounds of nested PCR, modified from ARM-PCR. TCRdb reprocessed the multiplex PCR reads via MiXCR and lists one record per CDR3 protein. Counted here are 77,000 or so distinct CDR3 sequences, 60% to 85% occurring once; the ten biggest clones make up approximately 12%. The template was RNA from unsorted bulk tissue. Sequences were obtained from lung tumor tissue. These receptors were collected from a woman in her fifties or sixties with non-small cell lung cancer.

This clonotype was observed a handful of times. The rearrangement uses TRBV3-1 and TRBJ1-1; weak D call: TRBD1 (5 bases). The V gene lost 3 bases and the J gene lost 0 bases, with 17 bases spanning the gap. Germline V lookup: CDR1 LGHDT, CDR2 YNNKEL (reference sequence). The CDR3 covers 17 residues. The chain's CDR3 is CASSQGVIGFLNTEAFF. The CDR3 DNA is TGTGCCAGCAGCCAGGGGGTAATAGGATTTCTGAACACTGAAGCTTTCTTT.

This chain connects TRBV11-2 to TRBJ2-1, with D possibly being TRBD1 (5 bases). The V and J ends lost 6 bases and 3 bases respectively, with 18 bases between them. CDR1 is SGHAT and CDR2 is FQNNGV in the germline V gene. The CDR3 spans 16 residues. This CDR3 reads CASSLRQFFSYNEQFF. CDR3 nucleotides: TGTGCCAGCAGTTTGAGACAGTTTTTCAGCTACAATGAGCAGTTCTTC.

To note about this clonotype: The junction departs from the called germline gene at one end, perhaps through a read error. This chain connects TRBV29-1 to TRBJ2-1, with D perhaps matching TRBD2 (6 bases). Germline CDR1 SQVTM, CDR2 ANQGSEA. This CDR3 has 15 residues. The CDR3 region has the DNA TGCAACGTTACCAGGGAGGCGGTCTCCTACACTGAGCAGTTCTTC. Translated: CNVTREAVSYTEQFF.

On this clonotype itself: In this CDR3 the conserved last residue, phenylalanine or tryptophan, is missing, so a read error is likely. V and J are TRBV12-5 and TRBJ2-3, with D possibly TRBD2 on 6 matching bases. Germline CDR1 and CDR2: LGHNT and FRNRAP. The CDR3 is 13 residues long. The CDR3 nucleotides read TGCGCTAGTGGCGACGGGAGTATCGATACGCAGTATTGT. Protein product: CASGDGSIDTQYC.

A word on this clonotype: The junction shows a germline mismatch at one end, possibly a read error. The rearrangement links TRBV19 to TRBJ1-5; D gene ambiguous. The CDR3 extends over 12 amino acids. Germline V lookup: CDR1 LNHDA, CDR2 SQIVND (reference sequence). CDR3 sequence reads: CASSSRHQAQHF. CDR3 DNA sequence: TGTGCCAGTAGTAGTCGGCATCAGGCCCAGCATTTT.

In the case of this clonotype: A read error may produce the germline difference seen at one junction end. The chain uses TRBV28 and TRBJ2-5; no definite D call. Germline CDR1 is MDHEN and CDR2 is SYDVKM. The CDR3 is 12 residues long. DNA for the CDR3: TGTGCCAGCAACTTAGGCGTAGAGACTCAGTACTTC. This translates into CASNLGVETQYF.

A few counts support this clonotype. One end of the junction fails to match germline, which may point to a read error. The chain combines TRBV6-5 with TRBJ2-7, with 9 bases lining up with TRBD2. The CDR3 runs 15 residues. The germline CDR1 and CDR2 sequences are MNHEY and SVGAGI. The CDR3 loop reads CASSRTSERSYEQYF. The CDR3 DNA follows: TGTGCTAGCAGTCGGACTAGCGAGCGATCCTACGAGCAGTACTTC.

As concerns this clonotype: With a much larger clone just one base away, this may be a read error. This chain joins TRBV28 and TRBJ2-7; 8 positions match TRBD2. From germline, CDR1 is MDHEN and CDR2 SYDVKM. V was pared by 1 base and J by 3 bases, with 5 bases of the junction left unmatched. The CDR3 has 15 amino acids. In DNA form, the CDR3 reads TGTGCCAGCAGTTTATCCGTGACTAGCGACTACGAGCAGTACTTC. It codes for CASSLSVTSDYEQYF.

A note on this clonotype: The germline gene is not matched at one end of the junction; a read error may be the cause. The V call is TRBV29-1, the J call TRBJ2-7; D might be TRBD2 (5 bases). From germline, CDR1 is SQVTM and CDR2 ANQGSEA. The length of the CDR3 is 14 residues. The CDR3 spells CSFISVRAIHEQYF. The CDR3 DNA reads TGTAGCTTCATCAGCGTGAGGGCAATCCATGAGCAGTACTTC.

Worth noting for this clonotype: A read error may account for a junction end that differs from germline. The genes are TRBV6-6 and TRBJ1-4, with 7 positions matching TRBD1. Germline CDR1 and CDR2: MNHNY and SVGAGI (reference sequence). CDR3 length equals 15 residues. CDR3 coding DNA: TGTGCCAGCGGTTACTCGGGCAGGCAGGGGGAAATACTGTTTTTT. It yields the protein CASGYSGRQGEILFF.

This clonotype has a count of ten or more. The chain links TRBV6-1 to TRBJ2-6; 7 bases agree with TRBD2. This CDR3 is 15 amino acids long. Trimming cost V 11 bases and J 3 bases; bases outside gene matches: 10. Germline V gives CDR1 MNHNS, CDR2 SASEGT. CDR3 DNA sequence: TGTGCCGGCGGCGGGGGACCTAGTGGGGCCAACGTCCTGACTTTC. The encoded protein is CAGGGGPSGANVLTF.

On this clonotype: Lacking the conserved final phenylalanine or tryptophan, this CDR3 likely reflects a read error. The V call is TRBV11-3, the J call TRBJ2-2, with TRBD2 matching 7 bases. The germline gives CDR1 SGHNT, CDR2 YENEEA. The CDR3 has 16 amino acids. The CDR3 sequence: CASRLDGGSNAGELFI. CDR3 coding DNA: TGTGCTAGCAGATTAGATGGCGGGAGTAACGCCGGGGAGCTGTTTATT.

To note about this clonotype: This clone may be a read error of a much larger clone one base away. CDR3 nucleotide sequence: TGTACCAACTCAGACAGGGATCCCTACGAGCAGTACTTC. Protein: CTNSDRDPYEQYF. V usage is TRBV7-8 and J usage is TRBJ2-7; 7 bases match TRBD1. There are 13 residues in the CDR3. In germline, CDR1 is SGHVS, CDR2 FQNEAQ.

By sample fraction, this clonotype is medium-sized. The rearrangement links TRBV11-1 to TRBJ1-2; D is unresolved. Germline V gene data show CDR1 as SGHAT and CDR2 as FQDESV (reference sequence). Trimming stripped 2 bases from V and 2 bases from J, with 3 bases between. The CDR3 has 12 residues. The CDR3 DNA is TGTGCCAGCAGCTTACGGAACTATGGCTACACCTTC. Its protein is CASSLRNYGYTF.

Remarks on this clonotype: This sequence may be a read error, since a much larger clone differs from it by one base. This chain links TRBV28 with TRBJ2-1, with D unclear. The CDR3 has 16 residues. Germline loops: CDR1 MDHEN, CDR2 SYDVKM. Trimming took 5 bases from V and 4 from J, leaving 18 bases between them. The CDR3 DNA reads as TGTGCCAGCAGTCCGAGAGCGTGGCCCAAATACAATGAGCAGTTCTTC. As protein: CASSPRAWPKYNEQFF.

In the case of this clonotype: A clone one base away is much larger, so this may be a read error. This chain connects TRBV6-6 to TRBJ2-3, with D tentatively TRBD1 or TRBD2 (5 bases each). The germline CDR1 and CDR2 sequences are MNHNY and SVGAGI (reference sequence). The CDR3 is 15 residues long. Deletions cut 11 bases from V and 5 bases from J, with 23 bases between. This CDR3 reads CAGNALGGAVDTQYF. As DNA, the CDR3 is TGTGCCGGCAACGCTCTTGGGGGAGCGGTAGATACGCAGTATTTT.

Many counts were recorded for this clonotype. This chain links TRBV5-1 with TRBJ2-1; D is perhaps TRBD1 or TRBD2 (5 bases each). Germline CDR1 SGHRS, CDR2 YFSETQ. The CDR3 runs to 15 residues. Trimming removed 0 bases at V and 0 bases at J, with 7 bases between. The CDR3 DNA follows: TGCGCCAGCAGCTTGGATGGGGGCTCCTACAATGAGCAGTTCTTC. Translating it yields CASSLDGGSYNEQFF. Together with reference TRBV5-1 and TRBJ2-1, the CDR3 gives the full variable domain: KAGVTQTPRYLIKTRGQQVTLSCSPISGHRSVSWYQQTPGQGLQFLFEYFSETQRNKGNFPGRFSGRQFSNSRSEMNVSTLELGDSALYLCASSLDGGSYNEQFFGPGTRLTVL.

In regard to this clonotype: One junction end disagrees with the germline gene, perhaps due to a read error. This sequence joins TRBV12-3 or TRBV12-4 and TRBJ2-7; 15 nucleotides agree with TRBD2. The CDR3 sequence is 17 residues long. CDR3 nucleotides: TGTGCCGGCAGCCCAGGACTAGCGGGAGGGGTCTCCTACGAGCAGTACTTC. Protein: CAGSPGLAGGVSYEQYF.

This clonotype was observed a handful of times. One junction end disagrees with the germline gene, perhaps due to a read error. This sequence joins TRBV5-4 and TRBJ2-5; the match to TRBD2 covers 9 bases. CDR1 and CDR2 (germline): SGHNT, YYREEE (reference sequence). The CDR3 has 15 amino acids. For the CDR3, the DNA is TGTGCCAGCAGCTTCGGGCTAGCGGGGCAAGAGATCCAGTACTTC. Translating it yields CASSFGLAGQEIQYF. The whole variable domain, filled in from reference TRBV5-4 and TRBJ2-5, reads ETGVTQSPTHLIKTRGQQVTLRCSSQSGHNTVSWYQQALGQGPQFIFQYYREEENGRGNFPPRFSGLQFPNYSSELNVNALELDDSALYLCASSFGLAGQEIQYFGPGTRLLVL.

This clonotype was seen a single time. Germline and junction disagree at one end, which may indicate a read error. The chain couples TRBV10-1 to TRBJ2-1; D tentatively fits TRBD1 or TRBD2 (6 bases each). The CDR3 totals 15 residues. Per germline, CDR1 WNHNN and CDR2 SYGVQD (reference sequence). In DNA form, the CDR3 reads TGCGCCAGCCAAATAGGGGGGACCGGGCAGAATGGGCAGTTATTC. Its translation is CASQIGGTGQNGQLF.

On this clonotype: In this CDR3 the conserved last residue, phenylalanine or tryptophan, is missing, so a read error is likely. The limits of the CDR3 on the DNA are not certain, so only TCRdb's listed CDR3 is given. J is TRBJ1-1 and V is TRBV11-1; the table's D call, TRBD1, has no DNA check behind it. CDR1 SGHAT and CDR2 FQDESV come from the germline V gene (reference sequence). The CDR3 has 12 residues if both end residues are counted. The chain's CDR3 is CASCSQGFEAFY.

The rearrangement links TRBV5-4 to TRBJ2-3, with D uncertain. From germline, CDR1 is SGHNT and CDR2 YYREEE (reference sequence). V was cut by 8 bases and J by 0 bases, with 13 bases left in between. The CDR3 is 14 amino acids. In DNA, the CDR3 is TGTGCCAGTAGCAAGGTGGGGAGCACAGATACGCAGTATTTT. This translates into CASSKVGSTDTQYF. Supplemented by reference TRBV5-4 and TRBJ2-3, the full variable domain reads ETGVTQSPTHLIKTRGQQVTLRCSSQSGHNTVSWYQQALGQGPQFIFQYYREEENGRGNFPPRFSGLQFPNYSSELNVNALELDDSALYLCASSKVGSTDTQYFGPGTRLTVL.

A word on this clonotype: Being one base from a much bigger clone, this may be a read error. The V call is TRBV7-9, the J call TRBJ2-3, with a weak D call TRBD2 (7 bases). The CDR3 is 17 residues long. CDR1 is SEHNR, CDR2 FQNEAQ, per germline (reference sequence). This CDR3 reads CASSSPWGGARTDTHYF. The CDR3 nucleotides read TGTGCCAGCAGCTCCCCGTGGGGGGGCGCCCGGACAGATACGCATTATTTT.

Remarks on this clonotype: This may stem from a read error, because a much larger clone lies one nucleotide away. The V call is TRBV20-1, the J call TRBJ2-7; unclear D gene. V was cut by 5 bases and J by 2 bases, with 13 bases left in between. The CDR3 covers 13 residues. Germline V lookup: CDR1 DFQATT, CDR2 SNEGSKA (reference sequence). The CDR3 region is CSARLDEAYEQYF. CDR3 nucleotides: TGCAGTGCTCGACTGGACGAGGCCTACGAGCAGTACTTC.

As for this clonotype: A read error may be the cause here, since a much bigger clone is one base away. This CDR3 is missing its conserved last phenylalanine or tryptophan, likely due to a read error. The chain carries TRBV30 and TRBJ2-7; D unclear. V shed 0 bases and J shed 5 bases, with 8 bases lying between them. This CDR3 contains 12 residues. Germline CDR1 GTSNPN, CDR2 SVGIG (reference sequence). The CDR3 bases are TGTGCCTGGAGTGTACAGATCCACGAGCAGTACTTA. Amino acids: CAWSVQIHEQYL.

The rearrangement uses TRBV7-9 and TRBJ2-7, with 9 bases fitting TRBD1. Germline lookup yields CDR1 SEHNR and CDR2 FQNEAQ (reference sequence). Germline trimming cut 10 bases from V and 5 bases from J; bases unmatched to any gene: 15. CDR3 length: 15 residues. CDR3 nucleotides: TGTGCCATCAGTCTGACCGGGACAGGGAGCCACGAGCAGTACTTC. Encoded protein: CAISLTGTGSHEQYF.

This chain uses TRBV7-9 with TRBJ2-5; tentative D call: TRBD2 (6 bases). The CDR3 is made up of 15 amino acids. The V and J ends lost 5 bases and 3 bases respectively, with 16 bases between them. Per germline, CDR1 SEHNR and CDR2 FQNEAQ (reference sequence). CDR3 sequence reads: CASSTRRRGKETQYF. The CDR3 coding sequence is TGTGCCAGCAGCACAAGACGACGGGGGAAAGAGACCCAGTACTTC. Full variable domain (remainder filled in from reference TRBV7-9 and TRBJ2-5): DTGVSQNPRHKITKRGQNVTFRCDPISEHNRLYWYRQTLGQGPEFLTYFQNEAQLEKSRLLSDRFSAERPKGSFSTLEIQRTEQGDSAMYLCASSTRRRGKETQYFGPGTRLLVL.

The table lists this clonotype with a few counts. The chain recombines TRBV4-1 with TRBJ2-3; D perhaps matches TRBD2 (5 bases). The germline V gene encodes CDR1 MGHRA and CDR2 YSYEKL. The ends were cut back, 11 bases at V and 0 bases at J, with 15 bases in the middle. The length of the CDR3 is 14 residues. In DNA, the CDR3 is TGCGCCGCTAAAGCGGATTTCAGCACAGATACGCAGTATTTT. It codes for CAAKADFSTDTQYF.